Presented here are 16 T cell receptor beta chains from one specimen sequenced in a study of control samples from healthy donors and cancer patients. Here immunoSEQ multiplex PCR was the method, and the copy in TCRdb shows in-frame clones only, minus some. The sample holds fewer than 85,000 clones; about 94% are singletons and the top ten take approximately 3%. The sequenced sample was blood. Source of these receptors: a woman in her twenties or thirties in good health.

This clone was detected only once. The rearrangement uses TRBV25-1 and TRBJ1-1; 7 positions match TRBD1. The CDR3 runs 15 residues. The germline CDR1 and CDR2 sequences are MGHDK and SYGVNS. The ends lost 6 bases at V and 5 bases at J; junction bases unmatched: 12. In nucleotides, the CDR3 is TGTGCCAGCAGCGAGACCTCAGGGGGAGGAACTGAAGCTTTCTTT. It yields the protein CASSETSGGGTEAFF.

The gene calls are TRBV5-1 and TRBJ1-1; D gene ambiguous. V was clipped by 0 bases and J by 2 bases, with 20 bases between them. The length of the CDR3 is 18 residues. Germline V gene sequence: CDR1 SGHRS, CDR2 YFSETQ. The CDR3 sequence: CASSLARTSGGFNTEAFF. CDR3 in DNA: TGCGCCAGCAGCTTGGCCAGGACCTCCGGAGGGTTTAACACTGAAGCTTTCTTT. The full variable domain, completed using reference TRBV5-1 and TRBJ1-1, is KAGVTQTPRYLIKTRGQQVTLSCSPISGHRSVSWYQQTPGQGLQFLFEYFSETQRNKGNFPGRFSGRQFSNSRSEMNVSTLELGDSALYLCASSLARTSGGFNTEAFFGQGTRLTVV.

V and J are TRBV19 and TRBJ1-2, with 8 bases matching TRBD1. With 8 bases clipped from V and 7 bases from J, the junction kept 15 bases outside the gene matches. CDR3 length: 15 amino acids. CDR1 and CDR2 (germline): LNHDA, SQIVND (reference sequence). Here the CDR3 reads CASALDGTGKGGYTF. Written as DNA, the CDR3 is TGTGCCAGTGCCCTAGACGGGACAGGCAAAGGTGGCTACACCTTC.

The chain links TRBV5-1 to TRBJ1-1, with D unresolved. Trimming took off 4 bases at V and 8 bases at J, with 9 bases between the two ends. This CDR3 contains 11 residues. Germline V lookup: CDR1 SGHRS, CDR2 YFSETQ. The CDR3 region has the DNA TGCGCCAGCAGCCAAGCTGGGGAAGCTTTCTTT. It translates to CASSQAGEAFF.

The rearrangement uses TRBV30 and TRBJ2-3, with TRBD2 identical over 9 bases. The CDR3 loop spans 15 amino acids. The germline V gene encodes CDR1 GTSNPN and CDR2 SVGIG (reference sequence). Trimming at V came to 1 base and at J to 5 bases, leaving 7 bases not matched to a gene. The CDR3 loop is CAWSGGGGAGDTQYF. Written as DNA, the CDR3 is TGTGCCTGGAGTGGAGGCGGGGGGGCCGGAGATACGCAGTATTTT.

This clone was seen a few times. V is TRBV5-1 and J is TRBJ2-5; D gene unclear. CDR1 is SGHRS, CDR2 YFSETQ, per germline. The CDR3 runs 11 residues. V lost 0 bases and J 3 bases, leaving 0 bases between the germline ends. The CDR3 spells CASSLEETQYF. The DNA of the CDR3 is TGCGCCAGCAGCTTGGAAGAGACCCAGTACTTC.

The chain is built from TRBV4-2 and TRBJ2-3; a weak D match, TRBD2 (5 bases). The CDR3 spans 16 residues. CDR1 is LGHNA, CDR2 YNFKEQ, per germline. Trimming cost V 0 bases and J 2 bases, with 12 bases left between them. The CDR3 here is CASSQDRAVDTDTQYF. The CDR3 DNA follows: TGTGCCAGCAGCCAAGATCGAGCGGTAGACACAGATACGCAGTATTTT.

The V call is TRBV11-1, the J call TRBJ1-1; 7 nucleotides line up with TRBD1. CDR1 is SGHAT and CDR2 is FQDESV in the germline V gene (reference sequence). The CDR3 is 13 residues long. Trimming took 4 bases from V and 6 from J; bases not matched to a gene: 5. CDR3 residues: CASSWGTAAEAFF. DNA of the CDR3: TGTGCCAGCAGCTGGGGGACAGCCGCTGAAGCTTTCTTT.

V gene TRBV6-5 combines with J gene TRBJ1-1, with 7 bases lining up with TRBD1. V lost 8 bases, J lost 1 base, and 7 bases stayed unmatched. This CDR3 region has 14 residues. Germline V gene sequence: CDR1 MNHEY, CDR2 SVGAGI. For the CDR3, the DNA is TGTGCCAGCCCCAGGACAGGAGGGAACACTGAAGCTTTCTTT. Its translation: CASPRTGGNTEAFF.

V gene TRBV29-1 combines with J gene TRBJ1-2; 9 bases align to TRBD1. The CDR3 covers 14 residues. Germline V gene data show CDR1 as SQVTM and CDR2 as ANQGSEA. The J segment lost 8 bases and the V segment lost 6 bases, leaving 13 bases of the junction unmatched. The CDR3 DNA is TGCAGCGTGCAAGACAGGGGGAGAAGAGAGGGCTACACCTTC. Amino acid sequence: CSVQDRGRREGYTF.

The genes are TRBV7-9 and TRBJ1-6, with 7 bases that match TRBD1. Losses at the gene ends were 1 base for V and 7 bases for J; bases not matched to a gene: 4. The CDR3 consists of 15 residues. Per the germline V gene, CDR1 is SEHNR and CDR2 is FQNEAQ (reference sequence). The CDR3 is CASSLGGDRNSPLHF. The DNA of the CDR3 is TGTGCCAGCAGCTTAGGTGGGGACAGAAATTCACCCCTCCACTTT.

CDR3 in amino acids: CASSAAGLDEQFF. For the CDR3, the DNA is TGCGCCAGCAGTGCAGCGGGGCTCGATGAGCAGTTCTTC. The V call is TRBV10-1, the J call TRBJ2-1, with 7 bases fitting TRBD2. The CDR3 sequence is 13 residues long. Germline-derived CDR1 and CDR2 are WNHNN and SYGVQD (reference sequence). V lost 4 bases and J lost 8; bases outside the gene matches: 5.

The genes are TRBV12-5 and TRBJ2-5, with 10 bases aligning to TRBD2. J lost 9 bases, V lost 1 base, and 8 bases had no gene match. The germline V gene encodes CDR1 LGHNT and CDR2 FRNRAP. This CDR3 region has 15 residues. For the CDR3, the DNA is TGTGCTAGTGGTTTGGGACTAGCGGGCGCTTGGGCCCAGTACTTC. Its translation: CASGLGLAGAWAQYF.

Turning to this clone: One end of the junction is discordant with germline, which a read error may explain. The chain has TRBV3-1 (or the pseudogene TRBV3-2) and TRBJ2-2, with a weak D call TRBD2 (5 bases). The CDR3 extends over 12 amino acids. The V gene's germline CDR1 is LGHDT and CDR2 YNNKEL (reference sequence). CDR3 sequence: CASSNSYRGAVF. Here the CDR3 DNA reads TGTGCCAGCAGCAATAGCTACCGGGGAGCTGTTTTT.

The V and J genes are TRBV24-1 and TRBJ2-7; D perhaps matches TRBD1 (7 bases). This CDR3 comprises 15 residues. With 9 bases removed from V and 3 bases from J, the gap between germline ends came to 20 bases. Germline CDR1 KGHDR, CDR2 SFDVKD. This CDR3 reads CATSWRDSYFYEQYV. CDR3 nucleotides: TGTGCCACCTCTTGGAGGGACAGCTATTTCTACGAGCAGTACGTC.

The V and J genes are TRBV19 and TRBJ1-2, with D unclear. Germline V lookup: CDR1 LNHDA, CDR2 SQIVND (reference sequence). V shed 2 bases and J shed 0 bases, with 7 bases lying between them. The CDR3 is 14 amino acids. The chain's CDR3 is CASSIHEPNYGYTF. In DNA, the CDR3 is TGTGCCAGTAGTATACATGAGCCTAACTATGGCTACACCTTC.